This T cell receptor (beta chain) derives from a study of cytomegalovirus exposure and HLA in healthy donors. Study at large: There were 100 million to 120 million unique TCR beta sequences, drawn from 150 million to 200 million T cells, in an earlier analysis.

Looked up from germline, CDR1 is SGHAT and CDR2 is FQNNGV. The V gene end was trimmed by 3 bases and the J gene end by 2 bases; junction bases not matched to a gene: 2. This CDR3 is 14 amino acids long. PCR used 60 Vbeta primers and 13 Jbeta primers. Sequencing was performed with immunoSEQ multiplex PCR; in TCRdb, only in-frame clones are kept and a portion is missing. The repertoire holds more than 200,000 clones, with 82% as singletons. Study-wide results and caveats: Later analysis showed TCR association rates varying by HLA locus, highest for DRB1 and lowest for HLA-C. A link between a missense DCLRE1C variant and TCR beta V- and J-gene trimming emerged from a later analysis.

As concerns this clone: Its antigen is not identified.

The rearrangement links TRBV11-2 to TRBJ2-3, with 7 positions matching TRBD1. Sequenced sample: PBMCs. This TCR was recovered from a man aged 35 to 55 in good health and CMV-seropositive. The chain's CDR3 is CASSLGTDTDTQYF. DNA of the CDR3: TGTGCCAGCAGCTTGGGGACAGACACAGATACGCAGTATTTT.